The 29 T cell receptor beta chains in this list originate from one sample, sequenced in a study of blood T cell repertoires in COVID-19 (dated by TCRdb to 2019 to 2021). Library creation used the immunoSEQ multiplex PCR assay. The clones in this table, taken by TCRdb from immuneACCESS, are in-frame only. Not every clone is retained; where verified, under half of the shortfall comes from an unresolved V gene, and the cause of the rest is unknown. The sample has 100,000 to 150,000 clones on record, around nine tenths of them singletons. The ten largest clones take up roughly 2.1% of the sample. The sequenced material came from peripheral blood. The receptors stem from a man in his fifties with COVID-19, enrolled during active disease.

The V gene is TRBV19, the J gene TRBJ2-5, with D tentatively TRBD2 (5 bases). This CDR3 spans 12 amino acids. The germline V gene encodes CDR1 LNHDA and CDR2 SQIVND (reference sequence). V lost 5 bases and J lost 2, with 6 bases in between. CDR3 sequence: CASSERQETQYF. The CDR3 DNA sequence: TGTGCCAGTAGTGAGCGGCAAGAGACCCAGTACTTC.

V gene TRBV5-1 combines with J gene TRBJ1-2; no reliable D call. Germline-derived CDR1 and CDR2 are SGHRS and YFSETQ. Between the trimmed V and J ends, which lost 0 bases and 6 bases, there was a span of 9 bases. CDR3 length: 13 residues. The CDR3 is CASSLAQRDGYTF. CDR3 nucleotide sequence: TGCGCCAGCAGCTTGGCCCAGCGGGATGGCTACACCTTC.

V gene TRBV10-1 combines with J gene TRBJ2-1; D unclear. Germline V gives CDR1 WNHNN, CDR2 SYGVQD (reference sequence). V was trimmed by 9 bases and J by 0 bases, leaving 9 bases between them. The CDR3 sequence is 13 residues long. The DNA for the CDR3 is TGCGCCAGGAAGCTGAGCTCCTACAATGAGCAGTTCTTC. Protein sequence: CARKLSSYNEQFF.

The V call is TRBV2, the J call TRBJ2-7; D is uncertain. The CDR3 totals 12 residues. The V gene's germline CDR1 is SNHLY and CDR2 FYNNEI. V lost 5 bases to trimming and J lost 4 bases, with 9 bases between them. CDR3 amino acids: CASSPVPYEQYV. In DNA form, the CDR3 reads TGTGCCAGCAGTCCGGTTCCATACGAGCAGTACGTC.

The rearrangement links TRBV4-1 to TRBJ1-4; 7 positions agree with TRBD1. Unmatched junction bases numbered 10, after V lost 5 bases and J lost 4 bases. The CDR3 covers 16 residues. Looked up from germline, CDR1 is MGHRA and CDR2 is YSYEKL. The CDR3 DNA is TGCGCCAGCAGCATTTACTCAGGGACAGATAATGAAAAACTGTTTTTT. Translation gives CASSIYSGTDNEKLFF.

Here the CDR3 DNA reads TGTGCCAGCAGCCCCGACTCCCGGAACACCGGGGAGCTGTTTTTT. Translated: CASSPDSRNTGELFF. The J gene is TRBJ2-2, the V gene TRBV11-3; D is unresolved. V was clipped by 5 bases and J by 1 base, with 11 bases between them. In germline, CDR1 is SGHNT, CDR2 YENEEA. CDR3 length: 15 amino acids.

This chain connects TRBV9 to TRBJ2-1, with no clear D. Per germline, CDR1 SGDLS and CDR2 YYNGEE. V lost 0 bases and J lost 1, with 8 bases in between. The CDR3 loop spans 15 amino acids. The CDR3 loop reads CASSVDGVSYNEQFF. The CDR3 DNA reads TGTGCCAGCAGCGTAGATGGAGTTTCCTACAATGAGCAGTTCTTC. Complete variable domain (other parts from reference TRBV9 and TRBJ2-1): DSGVTQTPKHLITATGQRVTLRCSPRSGDLSVYWYQQSLDQGLQFLIQYYNGEERAKGNILERFSAQQFPDLHSELNLSSLELGDSALYFCASSVDGVSYNEQFFGPGTRLTVL.

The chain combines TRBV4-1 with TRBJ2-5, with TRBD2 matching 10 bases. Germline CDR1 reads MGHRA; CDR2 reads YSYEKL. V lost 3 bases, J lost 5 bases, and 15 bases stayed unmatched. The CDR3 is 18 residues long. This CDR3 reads CASSQGAGLASGRETQYF. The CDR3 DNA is TGCGCCAGCAGCCAGGGGGCGGGACTAGCGAGTGGTCGGGAGACCCAGTACTTC.

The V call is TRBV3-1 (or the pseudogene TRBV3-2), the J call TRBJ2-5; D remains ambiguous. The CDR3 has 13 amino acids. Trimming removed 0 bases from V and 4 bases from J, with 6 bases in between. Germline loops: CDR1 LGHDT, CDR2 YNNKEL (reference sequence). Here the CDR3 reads CASSQDRGETQYF. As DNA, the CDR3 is TGTGCCAGCAGCCAAGATAGAGGAGAGACCCAGTACTTC.

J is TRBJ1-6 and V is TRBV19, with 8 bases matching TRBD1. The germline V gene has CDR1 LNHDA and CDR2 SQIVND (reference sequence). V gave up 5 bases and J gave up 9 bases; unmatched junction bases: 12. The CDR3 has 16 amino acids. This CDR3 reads CASSPLGQGLASPLHF. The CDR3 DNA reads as TGTGCCAGTAGTCCCCTCGGACAGGGTCTGGCTTCACCCCTCCACTTT. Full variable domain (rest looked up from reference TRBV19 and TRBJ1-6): DGGITQSPKYLFRKEGQNVTLSCEQNLNHDAMYWYRQDPGQGLRLIYYSQIVNDFQKGDIAEGYSVSREKKESFPLTVTSAQKNPTAFYLCASSPLGQGLASPLHFGNGTRLTVT.

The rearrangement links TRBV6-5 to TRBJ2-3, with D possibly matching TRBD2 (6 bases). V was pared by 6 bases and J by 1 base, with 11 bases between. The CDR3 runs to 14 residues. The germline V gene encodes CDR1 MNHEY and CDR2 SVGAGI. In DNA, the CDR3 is TGTGCCAGCAGCGGGACTCCCGGCACAGATACGCAGTATTTT. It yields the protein CASSGTPGTDTQYF.

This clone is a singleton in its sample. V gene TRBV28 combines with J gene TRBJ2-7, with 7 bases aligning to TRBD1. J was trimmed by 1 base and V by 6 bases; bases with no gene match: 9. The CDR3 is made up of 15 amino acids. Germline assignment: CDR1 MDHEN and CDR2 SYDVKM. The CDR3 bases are TGTGCCAGCAGCTCCGGGACAGTAATTTCCTACGAGCAGTACTTC. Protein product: CASSSGTVISYEQYF.

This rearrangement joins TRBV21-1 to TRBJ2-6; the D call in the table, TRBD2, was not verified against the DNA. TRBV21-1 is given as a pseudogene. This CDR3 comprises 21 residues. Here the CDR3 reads CASSEPGQDHTSGIGANVLTF. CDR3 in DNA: TGTGCCAGCAGCGAACCGGGACAGGACCATACTAGCGGGATCGGGGCCAACGTCCTGACTTTC.

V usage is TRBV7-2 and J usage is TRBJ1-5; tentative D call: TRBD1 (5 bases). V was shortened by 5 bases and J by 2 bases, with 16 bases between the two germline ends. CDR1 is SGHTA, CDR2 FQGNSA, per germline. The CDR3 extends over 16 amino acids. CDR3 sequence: CASSPAGGDRNQPQHF. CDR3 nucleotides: TGTGCCAGCAGCCCGGCGGGCGGGGACCGCAATCAGCCCCAGCATTTT.

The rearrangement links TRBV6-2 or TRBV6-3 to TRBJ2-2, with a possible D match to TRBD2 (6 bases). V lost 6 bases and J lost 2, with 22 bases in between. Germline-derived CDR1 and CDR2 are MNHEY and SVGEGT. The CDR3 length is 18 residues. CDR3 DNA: TGTGCCAGCAGCCCCTCCACCGGGAGCGCCGTAAACACCGGGGAGCTGTTTTTT. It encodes CASSPSTGSAVNTGELFF.

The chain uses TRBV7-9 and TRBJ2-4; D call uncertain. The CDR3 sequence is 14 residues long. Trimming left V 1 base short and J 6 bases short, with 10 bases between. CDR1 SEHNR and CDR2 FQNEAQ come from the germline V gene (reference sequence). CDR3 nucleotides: TGTGCCAGCAGCTTAGGAGACAAGATAAACATTCAGTACTTC. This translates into CASSLGDKINIQYF. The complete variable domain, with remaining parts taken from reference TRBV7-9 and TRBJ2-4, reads DTGVSQNPRHKITKRGQNVTFRCDPISEHNRLYWYRQTLGQGPEFLTYFQNEAQLEKSRLLSDRFSAERPKGSFSTLEIQRTEQGDSAMYLCASSLGDKINIQYFGAGTRLSVL.

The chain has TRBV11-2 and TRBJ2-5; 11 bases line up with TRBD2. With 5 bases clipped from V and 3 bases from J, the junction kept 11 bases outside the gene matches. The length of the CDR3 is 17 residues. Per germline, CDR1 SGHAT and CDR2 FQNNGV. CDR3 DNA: TGTGCCAGCAGCCCTACCGGGGGGGGACTAGCGGAAGAGACCCAGTACTTC. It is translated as CASSPTGGGLAEETQYF. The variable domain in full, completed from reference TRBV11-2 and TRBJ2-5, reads EAGVAQSPRYKIIEKRQSVAFWCNPISGHATLYWYQQILGQGPKLLIQFQNNGVVDDSQLPKDRFSAERLKGVDSTLKIQPAKLEDSAVYLCASSPTGGGLAEETQYFGPGTRLLVL.

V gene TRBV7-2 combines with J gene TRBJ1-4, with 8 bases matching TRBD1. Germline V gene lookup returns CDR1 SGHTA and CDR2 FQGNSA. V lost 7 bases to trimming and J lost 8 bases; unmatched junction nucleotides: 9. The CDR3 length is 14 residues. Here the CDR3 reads CASTERTGNEKLFF. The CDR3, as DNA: TGTGCCAGCACCGAAAGGACAGGGAACGAAAAACTGTTTTTT. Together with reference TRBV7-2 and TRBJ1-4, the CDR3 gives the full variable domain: GAGVSQSPSNKVTEKGKDVELRCDPISGHTALYWYRQSLGQGLEFLIYFQGNSAPDKSGLPSDRFSAERTGGSVSTLTIQRTQQEDSAVYLCASTERTGNEKLFFGSGTQLSVL.

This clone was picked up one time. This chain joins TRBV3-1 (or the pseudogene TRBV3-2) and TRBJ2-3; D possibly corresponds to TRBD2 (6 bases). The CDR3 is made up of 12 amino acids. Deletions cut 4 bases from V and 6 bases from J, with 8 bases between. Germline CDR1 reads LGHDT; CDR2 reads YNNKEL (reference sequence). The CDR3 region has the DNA TGTGCCAGCAGCCTGGCGGGGGATACGCAGTATTTT. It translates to CASSLAGDTQYF.

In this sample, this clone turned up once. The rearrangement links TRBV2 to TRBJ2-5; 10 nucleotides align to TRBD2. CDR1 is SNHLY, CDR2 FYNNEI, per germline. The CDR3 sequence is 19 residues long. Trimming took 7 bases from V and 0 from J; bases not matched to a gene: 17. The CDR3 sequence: CASMTPAVAGGQYQETQYF. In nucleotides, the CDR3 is TGTGCCAGCATGACCCCTGCGGTAGCGGGAGGCCAGTACCAAGAGACCCAGTACTTC. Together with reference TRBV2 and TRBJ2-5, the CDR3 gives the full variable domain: EPEVTQTPSHQVTQMGQEVILRCVPISNHLYFYWYRQILGQKVEFLVSFYNNEISEKSEIFDDQFSVERPDGSNFTLKIRSTKLEDSAMYFCASMTPAVAGGQYQETQYFGPGTRLLVL.

The DNA for the CDR3 is TGTGCCACCAGCAGAGATAGGACTAGCGGACCCTACGAGCAGTACTTC. It is translated as CATSRDRTSGPYEQYF. J is TRBJ2-7 and V is TRBV15, with TRBD2 identical over 10 bases. V dropped 0 bases and J dropped 2; count of bases not matched to a gene: 4. This CDR3 is 16 amino acids long. CDR1 and CDR2 (germline): LNHNV, YYDKDF (reference sequence).

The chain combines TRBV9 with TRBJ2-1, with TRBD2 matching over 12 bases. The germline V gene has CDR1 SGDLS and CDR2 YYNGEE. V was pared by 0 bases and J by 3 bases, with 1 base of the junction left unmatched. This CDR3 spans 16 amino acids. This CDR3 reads CASSVGLAGDYNEQFF. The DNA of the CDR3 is TGTGCCAGCAGCGTAGGACTAGCGGGAGACTACAATGAGCAGTTCTTC.

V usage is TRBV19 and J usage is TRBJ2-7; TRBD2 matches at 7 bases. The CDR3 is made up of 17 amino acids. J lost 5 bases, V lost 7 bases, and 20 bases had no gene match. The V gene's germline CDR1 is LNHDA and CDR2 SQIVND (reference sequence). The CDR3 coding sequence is TGTGCCAGTACCGTAGACCATTTAGCGGGTTTGCGGGACGAGCAGTACTTC. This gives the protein CASTVDHLAGLRDEQYF.

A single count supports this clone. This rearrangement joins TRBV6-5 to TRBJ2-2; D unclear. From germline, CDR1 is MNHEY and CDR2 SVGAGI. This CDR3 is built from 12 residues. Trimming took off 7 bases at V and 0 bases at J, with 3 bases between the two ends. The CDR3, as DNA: TGTGCCAGCACTTCGAACACCGGGGAGCTGTTTTTT. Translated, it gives CASTSNTGELFF.

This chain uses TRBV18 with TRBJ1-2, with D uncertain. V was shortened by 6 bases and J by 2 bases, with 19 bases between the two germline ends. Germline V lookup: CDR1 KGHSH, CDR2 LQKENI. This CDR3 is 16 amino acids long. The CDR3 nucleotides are TGTGCCAGCTCCCCTCGGAGAGAATATCCAAACTATGGCTACACCTTC. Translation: CASSPRREYPNYGYTF.

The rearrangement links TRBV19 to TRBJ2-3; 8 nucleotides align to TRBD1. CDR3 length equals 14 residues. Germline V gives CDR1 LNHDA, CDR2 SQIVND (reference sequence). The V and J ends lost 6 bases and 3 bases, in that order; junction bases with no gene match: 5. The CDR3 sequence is CASRPYRGTDTQYF. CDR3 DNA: TGTGCCAGTAGGCCCTACAGGGGGACAGATACGCAGTATTTT.

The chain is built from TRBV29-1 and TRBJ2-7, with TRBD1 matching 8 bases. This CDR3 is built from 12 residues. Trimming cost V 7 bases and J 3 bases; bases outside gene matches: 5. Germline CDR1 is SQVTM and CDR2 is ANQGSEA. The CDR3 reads CSAGQARYEQYF. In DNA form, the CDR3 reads TGCAGCGCGGGACAGGCCCGCTACGAGCAGTACTTC.

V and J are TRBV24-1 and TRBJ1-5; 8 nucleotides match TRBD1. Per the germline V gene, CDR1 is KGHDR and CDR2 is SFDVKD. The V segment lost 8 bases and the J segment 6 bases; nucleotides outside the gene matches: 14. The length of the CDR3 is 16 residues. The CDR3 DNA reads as TGTGCCACCAATACAAAGGACAGGGTTAGGGGTCAGCCCCAGCATTTT. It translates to CATNTKDRVRGQPQHF.

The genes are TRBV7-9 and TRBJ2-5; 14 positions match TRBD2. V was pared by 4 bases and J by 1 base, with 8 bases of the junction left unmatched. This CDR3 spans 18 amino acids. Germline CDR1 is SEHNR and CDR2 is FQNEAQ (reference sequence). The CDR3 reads CASSSGTSGRRSQETQYF. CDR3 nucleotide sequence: TGTGCCAGCAGCTCCGGGACTAGCGGGAGAAGGTCCCAAGAGACCCAGTACTTC.